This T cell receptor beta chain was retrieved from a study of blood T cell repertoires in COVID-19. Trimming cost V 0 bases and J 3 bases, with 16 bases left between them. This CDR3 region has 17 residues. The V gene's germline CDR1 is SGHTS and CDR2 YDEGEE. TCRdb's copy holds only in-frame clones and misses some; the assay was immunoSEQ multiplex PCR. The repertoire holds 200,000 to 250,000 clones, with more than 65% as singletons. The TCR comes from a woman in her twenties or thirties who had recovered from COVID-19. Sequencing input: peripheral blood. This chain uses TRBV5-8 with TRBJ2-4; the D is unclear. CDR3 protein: CASSLDIGSGGKNIQYF. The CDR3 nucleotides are TGTGCCAGCAGCTTGGATATTGGCTCTGGTGGCAAAAACATTCAGTACTTC.